This T cell receptor beta chain is drawn from a study of blood T cell repertoires in COVID-19. Study overall: There were acute and convalescent COVID-19 samples, and they came from the United States, Italy and Spain. T cells, B-cell-depleted T cells, or PBMCs provided the cDNA or gDNA that served as material.

Under the authors' procedure: Amplification from reference gene primers served as the basis for estimated nucleated cell counts. The method was immunoSEQ multiplex PCR; TCRdb's version includes in-frame clones alone and lacks a portion of them. From that table come the V and J calls and clone size; the DNA was used to work out D and trimming. The sample includes about 63,000 clones, 79% of them seen just once. The CDR3 loop spans 15 amino acids. The V end was cut by 3 bases, the J end by 4 bases, with 16 bases between. CDR1 and CDR2 (germline): SGHRS, YFSETQ. The chain has TRBV5-1 and TRBJ1-1, with D possibly matching TRBD1 (6 bases). Input material: peripheral blood. The clonotype comes from a human donor in a cohort sampled during active COVID-19. CDR3 nucleotides: TGCGCCAGCAGCTCCATTCCGGCGGGGGCCACTGAAGCTTTCTTT. This encodes CASSSIPAGATEAFF.